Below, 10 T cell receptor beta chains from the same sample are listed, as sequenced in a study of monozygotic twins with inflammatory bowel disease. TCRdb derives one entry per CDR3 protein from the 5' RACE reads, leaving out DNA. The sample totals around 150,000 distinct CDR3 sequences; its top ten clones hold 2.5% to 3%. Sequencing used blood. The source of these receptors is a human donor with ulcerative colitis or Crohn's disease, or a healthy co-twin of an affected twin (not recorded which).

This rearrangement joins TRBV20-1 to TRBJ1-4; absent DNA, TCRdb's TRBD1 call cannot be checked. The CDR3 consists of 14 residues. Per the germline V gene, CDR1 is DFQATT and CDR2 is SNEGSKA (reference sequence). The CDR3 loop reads CSATPGQTNEKLFF.

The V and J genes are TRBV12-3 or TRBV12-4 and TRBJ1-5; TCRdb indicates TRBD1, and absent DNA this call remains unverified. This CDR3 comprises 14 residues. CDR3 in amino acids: CASGRTGQDQPQHF.

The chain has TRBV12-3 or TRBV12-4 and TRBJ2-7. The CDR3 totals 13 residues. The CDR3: CASSFGQLYEQYF.

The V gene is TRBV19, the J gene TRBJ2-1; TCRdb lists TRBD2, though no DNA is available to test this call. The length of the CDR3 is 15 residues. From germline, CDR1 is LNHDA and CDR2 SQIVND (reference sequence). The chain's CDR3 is CASSTGTRPRDEQFF.

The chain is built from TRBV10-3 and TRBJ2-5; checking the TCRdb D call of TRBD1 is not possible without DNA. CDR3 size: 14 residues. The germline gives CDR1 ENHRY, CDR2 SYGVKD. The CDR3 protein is CAISTDSNQETQYF.

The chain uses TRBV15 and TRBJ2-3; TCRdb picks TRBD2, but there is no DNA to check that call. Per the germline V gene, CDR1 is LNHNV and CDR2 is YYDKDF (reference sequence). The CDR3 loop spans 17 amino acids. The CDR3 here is CATSRGAGTSGRDTQYF.

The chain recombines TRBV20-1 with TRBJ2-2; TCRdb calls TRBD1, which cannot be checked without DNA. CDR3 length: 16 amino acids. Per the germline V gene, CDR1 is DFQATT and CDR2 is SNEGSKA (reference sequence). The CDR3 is CSARDPGQGNTGELFF.

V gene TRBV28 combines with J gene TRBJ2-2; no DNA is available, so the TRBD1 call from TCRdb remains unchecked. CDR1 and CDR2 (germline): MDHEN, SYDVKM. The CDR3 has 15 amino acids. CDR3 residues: CASRNRGQNTGELFF.

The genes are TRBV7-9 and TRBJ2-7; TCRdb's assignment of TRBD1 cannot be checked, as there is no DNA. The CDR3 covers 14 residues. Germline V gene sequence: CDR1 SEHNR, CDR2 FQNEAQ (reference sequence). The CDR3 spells CASSLAGGEYEQYF.

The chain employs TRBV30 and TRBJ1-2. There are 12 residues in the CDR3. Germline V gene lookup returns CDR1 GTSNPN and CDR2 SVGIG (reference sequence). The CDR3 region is CAWSVSNYGYTF.